Each of the 24 T cell receptor beta chains below was sequenced from the same sample in a study of CD8 T cells in ankylosing spondylitis. TCRdb re-analysed the 5' RACE reads in MiXCR, keeping a single row per CDR3 protein. The sample carries 250,000 to 300,000 distinct CDR3 sequences, about 19% recorded once. What was sequenced was blood, either unsorted or a sorted T cell fraction (not recorded which). The origin of the receptors is a male donor with ankylosing spondylitis or in good health (not recorded which).

In its sample, this clonotype was seen a few times. V usage is TRBV27 and J usage is TRBJ1-1; 8 bases fit TRBD1. CDR1 MNHEY and CDR2 SMNVEV come from the germline V gene (reference sequence). This CDR3 is 14 amino acids long. Trimming removed 5 bases from V and 4 bases from J; junction bases left unmatched: 6. This chain's CDR3 is CASSPRQGSTEAFF. DNA for the CDR3: TGTGCCAGCAGTCCTAGACAGGGGAGCACTGAAGCTTTCTTT.

This clonotype was detected a few times. The CDR3 sequence: CASSLPGTDYGYTF. The CDR3 DNA reads TGCGCCAGCAGCTTACCCGGGACTGACTATGGCTACACCTTC. The chain couples TRBV5-1 to TRBJ1-2; D possibly corresponds to TRBD1 (5 bases). The CDR3 covers 14 residues. The ends were cut back, 2 bases at V and 3 bases at J, with 11 bases in the middle. Germline values: CDR1 SGHRS, CDR2 YFSETQ.

This clonotype was recorded many times. This chain connects TRBV10-3 to TRBJ1-1; D gene ambiguous. Germline V gene lookup returns CDR1 ENHRY and CDR2 SYGVKD. The V and J ends lost 7 bases and 0 bases respectively, with 12 bases between them. The CDR3 has 14 residues. CDR3 sequence: CAIKPQQLNTEAFF. The CDR3 DNA follows: TGTGCCATCAAACCACAGCAGTTGAACACTGAAGCTTTCTTT.

This clonotype was found many times. J is TRBJ1-5 and V is TRBV12-3 or TRBV12-4; 7 nucleotides match TRBD1. The CDR3 is made up of 15 amino acids. V trimming: 2 bases; J trimming: 3 bases; junction bases outside the gene matches: 4. The CDR3 loop reads CASSLPDRDNQPQHF. The CDR3 DNA is TGTGCCAGCAGTTTACCTGACAGGGACAATCAGCCCCAGCATTTT.

The J gene is TRBJ2-1, the V gene TRBV12-3 or TRBV12-4; D gene uncertain. Between the trimmed V and J ends, which lost 7 bases and 0 bases, there was a span of 10 bases. CDR3 length: 14 residues. CDR3 in amino acids: CASTLGLSYNEQFF. The CDR3 region has the DNA TGTGCCAGCACTCTAGGGCTCTCCTACAATGAGCAGTTCTTC.

This clonotype was seen a handful of times. This rearrangement joins TRBV10-3 to TRBJ2-3; D gene ambiguous. This CDR3 region has 15 residues. The V and J ends lost 2 bases and 5 bases respectively, with 14 bases between them. The germline V gene has CDR1 ENHRY and CDR2 SYGVKD. In DNA form, the CDR3 reads TGTGCCATCAGTGAGCCGGACCCTCTGGAAGATACGCAGTATTTT. It specifies CAISEPDPLEDTQYF.

This clonotype was observed a handful of times. This chain links TRBV12-3 or TRBV12-4 with TRBJ2-2; 12 bases are a match to TRBD1. Germline trimming cut 4 bases from V and 6 bases from J; bases unmatched to any gene: 3. The CDR3 contains 15 residues. CDR3 amino acids: CASSWDRGRPGELFF. The CDR3 DNA is TGTGCCAGCAGTTGGGACAGGGGGCGCCCCGGGGAGCTGTTTTTT.

The chain links TRBV24-1 to TRBJ1-5; the D is unclear. V shed 4 bases and J shed 5 bases, with 5 bases lying between them. The germline V gene has CDR1 KGHDR and CDR2 SFDVKD. The length of the CDR3 is 12 residues. The DNA for the CDR3 is TGTGCCACCAGTGAGGGGTATCAGCCCCAGCATTTT. Translated: CATSEGYQPQHF.

This clonotype was recorded a few times. The J gene is TRBJ1-2, the V gene TRBV19; 9 bases are a match to TRBD1. CDR1 and CDR2 (germline): LNHDA, SQIVND (reference sequence). CDR3 size: 12 residues. Trimming removed 10 bases from V and 7 bases from J; junction bases left unmatched: 7. The CDR3 coding sequence is TGTGCCACCGGGACAGGGTTCGGTGGCTACACCTTC. Translated, it gives CATGTGFGGYTF.

The V gene is TRBV11-2, the J gene TRBJ2-7; D might be TRBD1 or TRBD2, each matching 5 bases. Germline V gene lookup returns CDR1 SGHAT and CDR2 FQNNGV. The length of the CDR3 is 13 residues. The V and J ends lost 4 bases and 3 bases respectively, with 10 bases between them. This CDR3 reads CASSSRDVYEQYV. CDR3 nucleotide sequence: TGTGCCAGCAGCTCTCGGGACGTCTACGAGCAGTACGTC.

This clonotype was counted many times. The rearrangement links TRBV7-3 to TRBJ2-1; D is uncertain. Per germline, CDR1 SGHTA and CDR2 FQGTGA. The CDR3 extends over 13 amino acids. V lost 0 bases, J lost 2 bases, and 2 bases lay in between. The CDR3 region is CASSLTAYNEQFF. The CDR3 bases are TGTGCCAGCAGCTTAACCGCCTACAATGAGCAGTTCTTC.

This clonotype was observed a handful of times. The CDR3 loop is CASSLGALQETQYF. The CDR3 DNA sequence: TGCGCCAGCAGCTTGGGGGCGTTGCAAGAGACCCAGTACTTC. V and J are TRBV5-1 and TRBJ2-5, with D unclear. Germline values: CDR1 SGHRS, CDR2 YFSETQ. The CDR3 is made up of 14 amino acids. The V and J ends lost 0 bases and 2 bases respectively, with 8 bases between them.

The J gene is TRBJ2-2, the V gene TRBV12-3 or TRBV12-4; no clear D gene. Deletions cut 7 bases from V and 8 bases from J, with 8 bases between. The CDR3 is made up of 11 amino acids. CDR3 sequence (DNA): TGTGCCAGCACCCCTTCGGGGGAGCTGTTTTTT. Residues: CASTPSGELFF.

The rearrangement links TRBV28 to TRBJ1-5; 8 bases fit TRBD1. Germline V gene lookup returns CDR1 MDHEN and CDR2 SYDVKM. V was pared by 6 bases and J by 6 bases, with 7 bases of the junction left unmatched. There are 14 residues in the CDR3. The CDR3 sequence is CASSPRGLRQPQHF. The CDR3 coding sequence is TGTGCCAGCAGCCCCAGGGGGCTCCGTCAGCCCCAGCATTTT.

This clonotype was observed a handful of times. The genes are TRBV3-1 and TRBJ2-3, with a weak D call TRBD1 (5 bases). Between the trimmed V and J ends, which lost 4 bases and 2 bases, there was a span of 10 bases. This CDR3 is built from 14 residues. The germline gives CDR1 LGHDT, CDR2 YNNKEL (reference sequence). In DNA form, the CDR3 reads TGTGCCAGCAGCCGGGGCTACCCCACAGATACGCAGTATTTT. This encodes CASSRGYPTDTQYF.

This clonotype has ten or more counts. This rearrangement joins TRBV29-1 to TRBJ2-2; TRBD1 matches at 9 bases. CDR1 and CDR2 (germline): SQVTM, ANQGSEA. J lost 5 bases, V lost 8 bases, and 3 bases had no gene match. The CDR3 runs 12 residues. The CDR3 loop reads CSTGQGTGELFF. Written as DNA, the CDR3 is TGCAGCACAGGACAGGGGACCGGGGAGCTGTTTTTT.

This clonotype has just a few counts. This chain connects TRBV16 to TRBJ2-5, with 7 positions matching TRBD1. The junction had 4 bases not matched to a gene; V was cut back by 1 base and J by 2 bases. This CDR3 contains 15 residues. Germline CDR1 KGHSY, CDR2 FQNENV. CDR3 coding DNA: TGTGCCAGCAGCCAATTTATGACAGGGCAAGAGACCCAGTACTTC. It translates to CASSQFMTGQETQYF.

The rearrangement uses TRBV11-2 and TRBJ2-3; a possible D gene is TRBD1 (5 bases). With 1 base removed from V and 4 bases from J, the gap between germline ends came to 12 bases. This CDR3 has 15 amino acids. In germline, CDR1 is SGHAT, CDR2 FQNNGV. The CDR3 bases are TGTGCCAGCAGCTTAGTTAGGGGCAGGGCAGATACGCAGTATTTT. Amino acids: CASSLVRGRADTQYF.

V gene TRBV25-1 combines with J gene TRBJ2-2, with D tentatively TRBD2 (5 bases). Germline V gene lookup returns CDR1 MGHDK and CDR2 SYGVNS. This CDR3 contains 14 residues. V lost 2 bases to trimming and J lost 4 bases, with 8 bases between them. The CDR3 bases are TGTGCCAGCAGTGAAATGGACTTCACCGGGGAGCTGTTTTTT. This encodes CASSEMDFTGELFF.

The sample holds a few counts of this clonotype. The chain couples TRBV12-3 or TRBV12-4 to TRBJ2-2, with 9 bases matching TRBD2. J was trimmed by 5 bases and V by 4 bases; bases with no gene match: 11. The CDR3 totals 17 residues. In nucleotides, the CDR3 is TGTGCCAGCAGTTATGAGGGTGTAGCGGGAGTTACCGGGGAGCTGTTTTTT. It encodes CASSYEGVAGVTGELFF.

This rearrangement joins TRBV12-3 or TRBV12-4 to TRBJ1-2, with D perhaps matching TRBD1 (6 bases). This CDR3 comprises 16 residues. V was shortened by 7 bases and J by 1 base, with 19 bases between the two germline ends. The CDR3 here is CASTPGGQHSNYGYTF. Here the CDR3 DNA reads TGTGCCAGCACCCCCGGTGGACAGCATAGTAACTATGGCTACACCTTC.

This clonotype occurred a few times. In DNA form, the CDR3 reads TGTGCCAGCAGTTCCGACAGGGAGGGCCAGCCCCAGCATTTT. This encodes CASSSDREGQPQHF. The rearrangement joins TRBV12-3 or TRBV12-4 to TRBJ1-5, with 7 nucleotides matching TRBD1. The CDR3 runs 14 residues. The V segment lost 4 bases and the J segment 7 bases; nucleotides outside the gene matches: 7.

This clonotype occurred a few times. The genes are TRBV12-3 or TRBV12-4 and TRBJ2-3; no clear D gene. Trimming stripped 4 bases from V and 0 bases from J, with 17 bases between. This CDR3 spans 17 amino acids. CDR3 nucleotide sequence: TGTGCCAGCAGTTCCTCTCAGTTTGTTTCTAGCACAGATACGCAGTATTTT. Its protein is CASSSSQFVSSTDTQYF.

This clonotype was detected a few times. The chain has TRBV20-1 and TRBJ2-3, with D tentatively TRBD2 (6 bases). V lost 3 bases, J lost 4 bases, and 14 bases lay in between. Germline V gives CDR1 DFQATT, CDR2 SNEGSKA (reference sequence). The CDR3 sequence is 14 residues long. CDR3 sequence reads: CSASGGTIADTQYF. The DNA of the CDR3 is TGCAGTGCTAGTGGGGGGACGATCGCAGATACGCAGTATTTT.